This T cell receptor beta chain was captured in a study of T cells in Graves' hyperthyroidism and ophthalmopathy. The wider study: Staff took peripheral blood when the initial diagnosis was made, before any treatment began. Study-wide results and limits: Progression to ophthalmopathy was predicted a median of approximately 6.4 months early. Blood shared most expanded thyroid clonotypes above 0.001.

This clonotype was observed a handful of times. Its antigen is undetermined. The authors deemed Graves' hyperthyroidism stable absent ophthalmopathy progression within 18 months. The CDR3 sequence is 15 residues long. Germline V gene lookup returns CDR1 SGHRS and CDR2 YFSETQ. V lost 4 bases and J lost 2, with 14 bases in between. TCR beta CDR3 regions were amplified from RNA. The HTBI primer set drove a first-round RT-PCR of the TCR CDR3. TCRdb analysed the multiplex PCR reads with MiXCR anew, one entry per CDR3 protein. The sample carries roughly 300,000 distinct CDR3 sequences, roughly 20% recorded once.

The sequenced material came from blood. The chain couples TRBV5-1 to TRBJ2-3; D might be TRBD2 (5 bases). This clonotype was sampled from a woman between 45 and 60 years old with Graves' hyperthyroidism. The CDR3 reads CASSASGALTDTQYF. The CDR3 bases are TGCGCCAGCAGCGCGAGCGGAGCTCTCACAGATACGCAGTATTTT.